These 18 T cell receptor beta chains came from one sample sequenced in a study of identical twins. A single record per CDR3 protein comes from TCRdb applying MiXCR to the 5' RACE reads. The sample gives 150,000 or so distinct CDR3 sequences, roughly 3.2% of which show up once; around 8.1% is in the top ten. The specimen sequenced was memory T cells sorted from blood. The receptors come from a man aged 18 to 35 in good health.

This rearrangement joins TRBV2 to TRBJ2-4; either TRBD1 or TRBD2 may supply D (5 bases each). V was clipped by 9 bases and J by 7 bases, with 19 bases between them. The CDR3 is made up of 14 amino acids. From germline, CDR1 is SNHLY and CDR2 FYNNEI. The CDR3 nucleotides read TGTGCCAGTGGGGGATCAACAGTGGGCAACATTCAGTACTTC. It codes for CASGGSTVGNIQYF.

The table lists this clonotype with a few counts. The CDR3 reads CASSFFDRLGDSTDTQYF. The DNA for the CDR3 is TGTGCCAGCAGCTTTTTCGACCGACTAGGAGACAGCACAGATACGCAGTATTTT. This rearrangement joins TRBV13 to TRBJ2-3, with D perhaps matching TRBD2 (6 bases). Trimming removed 3 bases from V and 0 bases from J, with 19 bases in between. Germline CDR1 is PRHDT and CDR2 is FYEKMQ (reference sequence). The CDR3 loop spans 18 amino acids. The variable domain in full, with the rest retrieved from reference TRBV13 and TRBJ2-3, is AAGVIQSPRHLIKEKRETATLKCYPIPRHDTVYWYQQGPGQDPQFLISFYEKMQSDKGSIPDRFSAQQFSDYHSELNMSSLELGDSALYFCASSFFDRLGDSTDTQYFGPGTRLTVL.

The table lists this clonotype with many counts. This chain links TRBV28 with TRBJ2-1, with D possibly being TRBD1 (5 bases). Germline CDR1 MDHEN, CDR2 SYDVKM. The CDR3 loop spans 15 amino acids. V was trimmed by 5 bases and J by 5 bases, leaving 16 bases between them. The CDR3 reads CASSPFQTVHNEQFF. CDR3 DNA: TGTGCCAGCAGTCCCTTTCAGACAGTCCACAATGAGCAGTTCTTC.

There are many counts of this clonotype. CDR3: CASSPLSGTSGKMVYNEQFF. The CDR3 DNA reads as TGTGCCAGCAGCCCGCTAAGCGGGACTAGCGGGAAGATGGTGTACAATGAGCAGTTCTTC. This chain joins TRBV11-2 and TRBJ2-1, with 13 positions matching TRBD2. Germline CDR1 SGHAT, CDR2 FQNNGV. The CDR3 is 20 residues long. Trimming took 5 bases from V and 4 from J; bases not matched to a gene: 17.

This clonotype appeared a few times. The genes are TRBV11-1 and TRBJ1-1; 10 bases line up with TRBD1. V trimming: 5 bases; J trimming: 4 bases; junction bases outside the gene matches: 16. Per germline, CDR1 SGHAT and CDR2 FQDESV (reference sequence). The CDR3 consists of 18 residues. The CDR3 is CASSPKPGTGALGTEAFF. CDR3 bases: TGTGCCAGCAGCCCAAAACCTGGGACAGGGGCTTTGGGCACTGAAGCTTTCTTT.

This clonotype was recorded at least ten times. The chain employs TRBV20-1 and TRBJ2-3; D remains unclear. Germline CDR1 and CDR2: DFQATT and SNEGSKA (reference sequence). The CDR3 spans 11 residues. V lost 5 bases and J lost 4, with 7 bases in between. The CDR3 DNA is TGCAGTGCTCTCCATGCAGATACGCAGTATTTT. Translated, it gives CSALHADTQYF.

This clonotype was recorded at least ten times. The chain recombines TRBV6-2 or TRBV6-3 with TRBJ2-5; possibly TRBD1 for D (7 bases). Germline V CDR1 and CDR2: MNHEY, SVGEGT. The germline V and J ends were trimmed by 8 bases and 5 bases, with 9 bases remaining between them. The CDR3 spans 11 residues. The chain's CDR3 is CASAGGETQYF. DNA of the CDR3: TGTGCCAGCGCAGGGGGGGAGACCCAGTACTTC.

This clonotype appeared many times. This sequence joins TRBV12-3 or TRBV12-4 and TRBJ2-2; possible D gene TRBD2, 6 bases. The CDR3 is made up of 14 amino acids. The V end was cut by 6 bases, the J end by 5 bases, with 13 bases between. In nucleotides, the CDR3 is TGTGCCAGCAGGGGACTTGTAACGACCGGGGAGCTGTTTTTT. Its translation is CASRGLVTTGELFF.

This clonotype appeared many times. The chain employs TRBV28 and TRBJ1-2; 8 nucleotides line up with TRBD1. From germline, CDR1 is MDHEN and CDR2 SYDVKM. The CDR3 loop spans 14 amino acids. The junction had 6 bases not matched to a gene; V was cut back by 6 bases and J by 3 bases. As DNA, the CDR3 is TGTGCCAGCAGAGCACAGGGGGGCTACTATGGCTACACCTTC. Translating gives CASRAQGGYYGYTF.

This clonotype was counted at least ten times. This chain uses TRBV5-4 with TRBJ2-7; D is unresolved. The germline V gene has CDR1 SGHNT and CDR2 YYREEE (reference sequence). This CDR3 is 15 amino acids long. Trimming left V 4 bases short and J 1 base short, with 15 bases between. CDR3 DNA sequence: TGTGCCAGCAGCCTAACTAAGAAGAAATCCTACGAGCAGTACTTC. Amino acids: CASSLTKKKSYEQYF.

This clonotype was seen repeatedly, ten times or more. V and J are TRBV5-6 and TRBJ2-4, with D unresolved. With 2 bases removed from V and 5 bases from J, the gap between germline ends came to 2 bases. The CDR3 has 11 amino acids. Germline CDR1 SGHDT, CDR2 YYEEEE. CDR3 residues: CASSFENIQYF. The CDR3 DNA sequence: TGTGCCAGCAGCTTCGAAAACATTCAGTACTTC.

This clonotype has ten or more counts. J is TRBJ2-7 and V is TRBV6-6; possibly TRBD2 for D (6 bases). CDR3 length: 13 amino acids. Between the trimmed V and J ends, which lost 7 bases and 4 bases, there was a span of 14 bases. The germline V gene encodes CDR1 MNHNY and CDR2 SVGAGI (reference sequence). As DNA, the CDR3 is TGTGCCAGCAACTCTATAGCGGCATACGAGCAGTACTTC. This encodes CASNSIAAYEQYF.

This clonotype was observed a few times. The chain links TRBV19 to TRBJ2-5; 12 bases map to TRBD2. The trim removed 7 bases at V and 1 base at J, leaving 7 bases unmatched. This CDR3 contains 16 residues. Per the germline V gene, CDR1 is LNHDA and CDR2 is SQIVND (reference sequence). The CDR3 sequence is CASTRTSGTVQETQYF. DNA for the CDR3: TGTGCCAGTACACGGACTAGCGGGACCGTCCAAGAGACCCAGTACTTC.

In its sample, this clonotype was seen a few times. The chain has TRBV29-1 and TRBJ2-7; TRBD1 agrees at 7 bases. V dropped 3 bases and J dropped 0; count of bases not matched to a gene: 2. The CDR3 sequence is 13 residues long. Germline values: CDR1 SQVTM, CDR2 ANQGSEA. The CDR3 bases are TGCAGCGTTGAGACAGGGAGCTCCTACGAGCAGTACTTC. Its protein product is CSVETGSSYEQYF.

This clonotype was found many times. The chain carries TRBV4-2 and TRBJ1-5; D remains unclear. Germline V gene sequence: CDR1 LGHNA, CDR2 YNFKEQ. The CDR3 totals 16 residues. V was shortened by 2 bases and J by 0 bases, with 11 bases between the two germline ends. The CDR3 coding sequence is TGTGCCAGCAGCCAATTAGGGCCGGATAGCAATCAGCCCCAGCATTTT. It is translated as CASSQLGPDSNQPQHF.

This clonotype was seen ten or more times. This chain links TRBV2 with TRBJ2-3; maybe TRBD2 (6 bases). From germline, CDR1 is SNHLY and CDR2 FYNNEI. The V end lost 6 bases, the J end lost 7 bases, and 11 bases lay between the germline ends. The CDR3 contains 12 residues. For the CDR3, the DNA is TGTGCCAGCAGGGAGGGGACTCATACGCAGTATTTT. This encodes CASREGTHTQYF. The full variable domain, completed using reference TRBV2 and TRBJ2-3, is EPEVTQTPSHQVTQMGQEVILRCVPISNHLYFYWYRQILGQKVEFLVSFYNNEISEKSEIFDDQFSVERPDGSNFTLKIRSTKLEDSAMYFCASREGTHTQYFGPGTRLTVL.

This clonotype was seen at least ten times. This chain links TRBV29-1 with TRBJ2-7, with D tentatively TRBD1 or TRBD2 (6 bases each). Germline-derived CDR1 and CDR2 are SQVTM and ANQGSEA. V lost 5 bases and J lost 3, with 8 bases in between. This CDR3 region has 11 residues. The CDR3 is CSVRGVYEQYF. CDR3 sequence (DNA): TGCAGCGTTAGGGGGGTCTACGAGCAGTACTTC.

Many counts were recorded for this clonotype. The chain employs TRBV5-1 and TRBJ1-2, with D unresolved. The germline CDR1 and CDR2 sequences are SGHRS and YFSETQ. The length of the CDR3 is 12 residues. V was trimmed by 0 bases and J by 5 bases, leaving 5 bases between them. The CDR3 bases are TGCGCCAGCAGCTTGGACGGATATGGCTACACCTTC. It encodes CASSLDGYGYTF.